This T cell receptor (beta chain) was documented in a study of T cell changes during pregnancy in multiple sclerosis. Profiling relied on immunoSEQ multiplex PCR, and the TCRdb table lists in-frame clones only, not all of them. This sample has just over 55,000 clones; more than 85% occur once, and the top ten carry about 3.8%. This TCR came from a female donor in good health, enrolled as a control in a pregnancy study. Specimen: peripheral blood, collected after pregnancy.

CDR3: CASRLQWSYTF. Written as DNA, the CDR3 is TGTGCCAGTAGGTTACAGTGGAGCTACACCTTC. This sequence joins TRBV19 and TRBJ1-2, with no clear D. Germline lookup yields CDR1 LNHDA and CDR2 SQIVND (reference sequence). The CDR3 contains 11 residues. V lost 6 bases, J lost 9 bases, and 11 bases lay in between.